These T cell receptor beta chains were read from a single sample in a study of cytomegalovirus exposure and HLA in healthy donors. The data were produced by immunoSEQ multiplex PCR, yet TCRdb's version contains in-frame clones alone and is incomplete. The sample has approximately 110,000 clones; the top ten hold less than 4.5%. Sequences were obtained from PBMCs. The receptors originated from a man in his thirties or forties in good health and CMV-seronegative. The CDR3 runs from the conserved cysteine through the conserved F or W. Each record gives: CDR3 protein, CDR3 DNA, clone size, D gene, CDR3 length, J gene, V gene. The D gene is left open where the match is weak. Clone size is not always given. Where it is, it says once, few, many or a class for expanded clones.

cdr3_aa: CASQKDSRQPQHF
cdr3_nt: TGTGCCAGCCAGAAGGACAGCCGCCAGCCCCAGCATTTT
clone_size: -
d_call: -
cdr3_length: 13
j_call: TRBJ1-5
v_call: TRBV19

cdr3_aa: CASSHGAGDKNGQPQHF
cdr3_nt: TGCGCCAGCAGCCACGGCGCAGGGGACAAGAACGGGCAGCCCCAGCATTTT
clone_size: -
d_call: -
cdr3_length: 17
j_call: TRBJ1-5
v_call: TRBV4-1

cdr3_aa: CASSDRLAGGIRGTDTQYF
cdr3_nt: TGTGCCAGCAGCGATCGACTAGCGGGGGGGATACGGGGCACAGATACGCAGTATTTT
clone_size: -
d_call: TRBD2
cdr3_length: 19
j_call: TRBJ2-3
v_call: TRBV7-2

cdr3_aa: CASSSGTAKVYEQYF
cdr3_nt: TGCGCCAGCAGCTCTGGGACAGCTAAAGTCTACGAGCAGTACTTC
clone_size: -
d_call: TRBD1
cdr3_length: 15
j_call: TRBJ2-7
v_call: TRBV5-1

cdr3_aa: CAIATVGGREDTQYF
cdr3_nt: TGTGCCATCGCAACCGTGGGGGGGCGTGAAGATACGCAGTATTTT
clone_size: -
d_call: -
cdr3_length: 15
j_call: TRBJ2-3
v_call: TRBV10-3

cdr3_aa: CASSLFGTETGELFF
cdr3_nt: TGTGCCAGCAGCTTGTTTGGGACTGAAACCGGGGAGCTGTTTTTT
clone_size: -
d_call: -
cdr3_length: 15
j_call: TRBJ2-2
v_call: TRBV5-4

cdr3_aa: CASGFRASIYSNQPQHF
cdr3_nt: TGTGCTAGTGGTTTTCGCGCTTCGATTTATAGCAATCAGCCCCAGCATTTT
clone_size: -
d_call: -
cdr3_length: 17
j_call: TRBJ1-5
v_call: TRBV12-5

cdr3_aa: CAWSTGTGSYEQYF
cdr3_nt: TGTGCCTGGAGTACTGGGACAGGGTCCTACGAGCAGTACTTC
clone_size: -
d_call: TRBD1
cdr3_length: 14
j_call: TRBJ2-7
v_call: TRBV30

cdr3_aa: CASSEEGLPAF
cdr3_nt: TGTGCCAGCAGTGAAGAGGGACTCCCTGCCTTC
clone_size: -
d_call: -
cdr3_length: 11
j_call: TRBJ1-2
v_call: TRBV6-1

cdr3_aa: CASKPGQGEKLFF
cdr3_nt: TGTGCCAGCAAACCGGGACAGGGAGAAAAACTGTTTTTT
clone_size: -
d_call: TRBD1
cdr3_length: 13
j_call: TRBJ1-4
v_call: TRBV6-5

cdr3_aa: CASYIRGLANEKLFF
cdr3_nt: TGTGCCAGCTATATAAGGGGGCTGGCTAATGAAAAACTGTTTTTT
clone_size: -
d_call: TRBD1
cdr3_length: 15
j_call: TRBJ1-4
v_call: TRBV2

cdr3_aa: CASSPKNRLNTEAFF
cdr3_nt: TGTGCCAGCAGCCCCAAGAACAGATTGAACACTGAAGCTTTCTTT
clone_size: -
d_call: -
cdr3_length: 15
j_call: TRBJ1-1
v_call: TRBV7-9

cdr3_aa: CASSLVQRNTEAFF
cdr3_nt: TGTGCCAGCAGCTTGGTACAGAGGAACACTGAAGCTTTCTTT
clone_size: medium-sized
d_call: -
cdr3_length: 14
j_call: TRBJ1-1
v_call: TRBV5-6

cdr3_aa: CASSTRTATIQPQHF
cdr3_nt: TGTGCCAGTAGTACTCGGACAGCAACGATTCAGCCCCAGCATTTT
clone_size: -
d_call: -
cdr3_length: 15
j_call: TRBJ1-5
v_call: TRBV19

cdr3_aa: CASRGVGIGNTIYF
cdr3_nt: TGTGCCAGTAGGGGAGTCGGGATCGGAAACACCATATATTTT
clone_size: -
d_call: -
cdr3_length: 14
j_call: TRBJ1-3
v_call: TRBV19

cdr3_aa: CASSLTRGAGELFF
cdr3_nt: TGTGCCAGCAGCTTAACTCGGGGGGCCGGGGAGCTGTTTTTT
clone_size: -
d_call: TRBD2
cdr3_length: 14
j_call: TRBJ2-2
v_call: TRBV7-3

cdr3_aa: CASSQDTGSSYEQYF
cdr3_nt: TGCGCCAGCAGCCAAGACACAGGCAGCTCCTACGAGCAGTACTTC
clone_size: -
d_call: -
cdr3_length: 15
j_call: TRBJ2-7
v_call: TRBV4-3

cdr3_aa: CASSSLAGTYEQYF
cdr3_nt: TGCGCCAGCAGCTCGCTAGCGGGGACCTACGAGCAGTACTTC
clone_size: -
d_call: TRBD2
cdr3_length: 14
j_call: TRBJ2-7
v_call: TRBV5-1

cdr3_aa: CASSAGQGASYNEQFF
cdr3_nt: TGTGCCAGCAGTGCGGGTCAGGGGGCCTCCTACAATGAGCAGTTCTTC
clone_size: -
d_call: TRBD1
cdr3_length: 16
j_call: TRBJ2-1
v_call: TRBV6-1

cdr3_aa: CASSLETGQGDQPQHF
cdr3_nt: TGTGCCAGCAGCTTAGAGACTGGACAAGGCGATCAGCCCCAGCATTTT
clone_size: -
d_call: -
cdr3_length: 16
j_call: TRBJ1-5
v_call: TRBV5-6

cdr3_aa: CASSLDPAGATDTQYF
cdr3_nt: TGCGCCAGCAGCTTGGATCCGGCGGGGGCCACAGATACGCAGTATTTT
clone_size: -
d_call: -
cdr3_length: 16
j_call: TRBJ2-3
v_call: TRBV5-1

cdr3_aa: CATFGQGFYEQYF
cdr3_nt: TGTGCCACCTTCGGACAGGGGTTCTACGAGCAGTACTTC
clone_size: -
d_call: TRBD1
cdr3_length: 13
j_call: TRBJ2-7
v_call: TRBV28

cdr3_aa: CASSLATAVGSPLHF
cdr3_nt: TGTGCCAGCAGCTTAGCCACGGCGGTTGGTTCACCCCTCCACTTT
clone_size: -
d_call: -
cdr3_length: 15
j_call: TRBJ1-6
v_call: TRBV7-8

cdr3_aa: CASSQGQGIHEQYF
cdr3_nt: TGTGCCAGCTCGCAAGGACAGGGAATCCACGAGCAGTACTTC
clone_size: -
d_call: TRBD1
cdr3_length: 14
j_call: TRBJ2-7
v_call: TRBV18

cdr3_aa: CASRSQVQGLSPLHF
cdr3_nt: TGTGCCAGCAGGTCACAAGTTCAGGGACTTTCACCCCTCCACTTT
clone_size: -
d_call: -
cdr3_length: 15
j_call: TRBJ1-6
v_call: TRBV27

cdr3_aa: CASSFQGTDTQYF
cdr3_nt: TGTGCCAGCAGCTTCCAGGGCACAGATACGCAGTATTTT
clone_size: -
d_call: -
cdr3_length: 13
j_call: TRBJ2-3
v_call: TRBV5-5

cdr3_aa: CASSYETGSGNTIYF
cdr3_nt: TGTGCCAGCAGTTATGAGACAGGCTCTGGAAACACCATATATTTT
clone_size: -
d_call: -
cdr3_length: 15
j_call: TRBJ1-3
v_call: TRBV6-5

cdr3_aa: CASSSQGAQVGETQYF
cdr3_nt: TGTGCCAGCAGCTCACAGGGGGCGCAGGTGGGAGAGACCCAGTACTTC
clone_size: -
d_call: TRBD1
cdr3_length: 16
j_call: TRBJ2-5
v_call: TRBV7-8

cdr3_aa: CASSATSGGPGNTIYF
cdr3_nt: TGTGCCAGCAGCGCCACATCAGGGGGCCCTGGAAACACCATATATTTT
clone_size: -
d_call: TRBD1
cdr3_length: 16
j_call: TRBJ1-3
v_call: TRBV9

cdr3_aa: CSVQRNRLNYGYTF
cdr3_nt: TGCAGCGTCCAAAGGAACAGACTAAACTATGGCTACACCTTC
clone_size: -
d_call: -
cdr3_length: 14
j_call: TRBJ1-2
v_call: TRBV29-1

cdr3_aa: CASSLDRANEQFF
cdr3_nt: TGCGCCAGCAGCTTGGACAGGGCGAATGAGCAGTTCTTC
clone_size: -
d_call: -
cdr3_length: 13
j_call: TRBJ2-1
v_call: TRBV5-1

cdr3_aa: CASSFGDREYGTQYF
cdr3_nt: TGTGCCAGCAGTTTTGGAGACAGGGAATACGGTACGCAGTATTTT
clone_size: -
d_call: TRBD1
cdr3_length: 15
j_call: TRBJ2-3
v_call: TRBV28

cdr3_aa: CAIEDKTNEKLFF
cdr3_nt: TGTGCCATCGAAGACAAAACTAATGAAAAACTGTTTTTT
clone_size: -
d_call: -
cdr3_length: 13
j_call: TRBJ1-4
v_call: TRBV10-3

cdr3_aa: CASSLTGGGEELFF
cdr3_nt: TGTGCCAGCAGCTTAACTGGTGGAGGGGAGGAACTGTTTTTT
clone_size: -
d_call: -
cdr3_length: 14
j_call: TRBJ1-4
v_call: TRBV7-3

cdr3_aa: CASSRQQGSQETQYF
cdr3_nt: TGCGCCAGCAGTCGTCAACAGGGAAGCCAAGAGACCCAGTACTTC
clone_size: -
d_call: -
cdr3_length: 15
j_call: TRBJ2-5
v_call: TRBV5-1

cdr3_aa: CASSFRAGQGARQPQHF
cdr3_nt: TGTGCCAGCAGCTTTAGGGCGGGACAGGGGGCTCGCCAGCCCCAGCATTTT
clone_size: -
d_call: TRBD1
cdr3_length: 17
j_call: TRBJ1-5
v_call: TRBV5-8

cdr3_aa: CASSPGQGPQPQHF
cdr3_nt: TGTGCCAGCTCACCGGGACAGGGCCCTCAGCCCCAGCATTTT
clone_size: -
d_call: TRBD1
cdr3_length: 14
j_call: TRBJ1-5
v_call: TRBV18

cdr3_aa: CASSSPYRGVNNEQFF
cdr3_nt: TGTGCCAGCAGTTCCCCCTACAGGGGGGTCAACAATGAGCAGTTCTTC
clone_size: -
d_call: TRBD1
cdr3_length: 16
j_call: TRBJ2-1
v_call: TRBV6-5

cdr3_aa: CASSGGLAGITGELFF
cdr3_nt: TGTGCCAGCAGTGGGGGACTAGCGGGGATCACCGGGGAGCTGTTTTTT
clone_size: -
d_call: TRBD2
cdr3_length: 16
j_call: TRBJ2-2
v_call: TRBV6-1

cdr3_aa: CASSAGTSPNTGELFF
cdr3_nt: TGTGCCAGCAGCGCCGGGACATCCCCGAACACCGGGGAGCTGTTTTTT
clone_size: -
d_call: -
cdr3_length: 16
j_call: TRBJ2-2
v_call: TRBV9

cdr3_aa: CASSLSLQETQYF
cdr3_nt: TGTGCCAGCAGCTTGTCACTTCAAGAGACCCAGTACTTC
clone_size: -
d_call: -
cdr3_length: 13
j_call: TRBJ2-5
v_call: TRBV7-9

cdr3_aa: CASSEAGGYNEQFF
cdr3_nt: TGTGCCAGCAGTGAAGCGGGGGGCTACAATGAGCAGTTCTTC
clone_size: -
d_call: -
cdr3_length: 14
j_call: TRBJ2-1
v_call: TRBV6-1

cdr3_aa: CSVPPAGGRAGYTF
cdr3_nt: TGCAGCGTGCCCCCTGCCGGGGGGCGAGCTGGCTACACCTTC
clone_size: -
d_call: -
cdr3_length: 14
j_call: TRBJ1-2
v_call: TRBV29-1

cdr3_aa: CASRLGQGVETQYF
cdr3_nt: TGTGCCAGCAGGCTGGGACAGGGGGTAGAGACCCAGTACTTC
clone_size: -
d_call: TRBD1
cdr3_length: 14
j_call: TRBJ2-5
v_call: TRBV6-1

cdr3_aa: CASSFRDRETKKLFF
cdr3_nt: TGTGCCAGCAGCTTCCGGGACAGGGAAACGAAAAAACTGTTTTTT
clone_size: -
d_call: TRBD1
cdr3_length: 15
j_call: TRBJ1-4
v_call: TRBV7-2

cdr3_aa: CASSIGQYYSPLHF
cdr3_nt: TGTGCCAGTAGTATTGGACAGTATTATTCACCCCTCCACTTT
clone_size: -
d_call: -
cdr3_length: 14
j_call: TRBJ1-6
v_call: TRBV19

cdr3_aa: CASSLSGDRNTEAFF
cdr3_nt: TGCGCCAGCAGCTTATCGGGAGACAGGAACACTGAAGCTTTCTTT
clone_size: -
d_call: -
cdr3_length: 15
j_call: TRBJ1-1
v_call: TRBV5-1

cdr3_aa: CASSLGGSGNEQFF
cdr3_nt: TGTGCCAGCAGCTTGGGAGGTTCGGGGAACGAGCAGTTCTTC
clone_size: -
d_call: -
cdr3_length: 14
j_call: TRBJ2-1
v_call: TRBV5-6

cdr3_aa: CASSAKGQLSGNTIYF
cdr3_nt: TGTGCCAGCAGCGCTAAGGGACAGTTATCTGGAAACACCATATATTTT
clone_size: -
d_call: TRBD1
cdr3_length: 16
j_call: TRBJ1-3
v_call: TRBV9

cdr3_aa: CASSWRGFKQFF
cdr3_nt: TGTGCCAGCAGTTGGCGGGGGTTTAAACAGTTTTTT
clone_size: -
d_call: TRBD2
cdr3_length: 12
j_call: TRBJ2-2
v_call: TRBV7-9

cdr3_aa: CASSPTWAGTNQPQHF
cdr3_nt: TGTGCCAGCAGCCCAACTTGGGCAGGAACTAATCAGCCCCAGCATTTT
clone_size: -
d_call: -
cdr3_length: 16
j_call: TRBJ1-5
v_call: TRBV4-2

cdr3_aa: CASSETGQGGGETQYF
cdr3_nt: TGCGCCAGCAGCGAAACGGGACAGGGAGGAGGAGAGACCCAGTACTTC
clone_size: -
d_call: TRBD1
cdr3_length: 16
j_call: TRBJ2-5
v_call: TRBV5-1

cdr3_aa: CASSPEGGRYEQYF
cdr3_nt: TGTGCCAGTAGTCCCGAGGGGGGGCGCTACGAGCAGTACTTC
clone_size: -
d_call: -
cdr3_length: 14
j_call: TRBJ2-7
v_call: TRBV19